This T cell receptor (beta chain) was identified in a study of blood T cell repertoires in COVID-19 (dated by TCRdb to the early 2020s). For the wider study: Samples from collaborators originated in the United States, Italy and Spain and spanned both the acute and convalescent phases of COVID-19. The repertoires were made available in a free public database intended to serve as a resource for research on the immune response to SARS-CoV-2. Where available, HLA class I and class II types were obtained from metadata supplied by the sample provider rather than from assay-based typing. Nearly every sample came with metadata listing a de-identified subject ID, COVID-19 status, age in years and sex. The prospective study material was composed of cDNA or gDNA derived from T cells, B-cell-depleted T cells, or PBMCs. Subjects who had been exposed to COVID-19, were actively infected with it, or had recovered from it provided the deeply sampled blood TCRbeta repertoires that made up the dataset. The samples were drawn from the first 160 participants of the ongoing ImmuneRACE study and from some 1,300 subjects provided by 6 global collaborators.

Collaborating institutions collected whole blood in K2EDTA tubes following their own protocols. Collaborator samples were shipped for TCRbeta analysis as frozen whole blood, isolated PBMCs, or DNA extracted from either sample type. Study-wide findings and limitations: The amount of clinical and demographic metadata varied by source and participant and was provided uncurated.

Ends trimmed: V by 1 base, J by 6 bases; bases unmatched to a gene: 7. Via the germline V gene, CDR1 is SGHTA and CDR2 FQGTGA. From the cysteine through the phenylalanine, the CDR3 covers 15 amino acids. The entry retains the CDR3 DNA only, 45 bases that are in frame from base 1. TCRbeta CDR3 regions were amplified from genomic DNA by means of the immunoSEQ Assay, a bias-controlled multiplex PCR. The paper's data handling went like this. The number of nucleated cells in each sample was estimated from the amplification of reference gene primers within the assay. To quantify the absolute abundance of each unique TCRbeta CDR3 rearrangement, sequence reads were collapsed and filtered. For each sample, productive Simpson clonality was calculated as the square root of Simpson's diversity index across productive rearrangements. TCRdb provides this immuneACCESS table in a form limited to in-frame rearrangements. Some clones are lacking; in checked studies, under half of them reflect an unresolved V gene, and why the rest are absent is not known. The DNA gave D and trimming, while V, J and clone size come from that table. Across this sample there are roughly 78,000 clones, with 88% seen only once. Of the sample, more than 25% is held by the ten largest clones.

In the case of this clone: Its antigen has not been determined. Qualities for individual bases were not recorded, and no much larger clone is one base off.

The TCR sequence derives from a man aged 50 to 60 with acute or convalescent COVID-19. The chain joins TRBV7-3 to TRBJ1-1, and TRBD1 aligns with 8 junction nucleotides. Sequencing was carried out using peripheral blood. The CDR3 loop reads CASSLNPGGEAEAFF. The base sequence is TGTGCCAGCAGCTTAAACCCAGGGGGCGAAGCTGAAGCTTTCTTT.